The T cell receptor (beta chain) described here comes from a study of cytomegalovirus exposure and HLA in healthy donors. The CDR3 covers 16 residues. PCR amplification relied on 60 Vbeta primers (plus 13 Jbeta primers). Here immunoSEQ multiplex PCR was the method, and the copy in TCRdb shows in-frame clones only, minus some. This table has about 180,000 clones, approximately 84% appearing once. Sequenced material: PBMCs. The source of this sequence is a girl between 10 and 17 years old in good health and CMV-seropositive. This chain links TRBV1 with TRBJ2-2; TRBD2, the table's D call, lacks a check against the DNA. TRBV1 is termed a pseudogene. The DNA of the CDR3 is TGCACCAGCAGCCAACTAGCGGGAGGGCCGGGCGGGGAGCTGTTTTTT. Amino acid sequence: CTSSQLAGGPGGELFF.